The source of this T cell receptor beta chain is a study of CD8 T cells in Susac syndrome. This clonotype showed up many times. When the RNA was reverse transcribed, random hexamers were used with an input of roughly 0.5 to 1 ug. TCRdb used MiXCR to reprocess the immunoSEQ multiplex PCR reads, holding one entry per CDR3 protein. The sample contains around 180,000 distinct CDR3 sequences, approximately 94% of which appear only once. The CDR3 is 13 amino acids. Germline values: CDR1 SGHTA, CDR2 FQGNSA. Trimming stripped 3 bases from V and 0 bases from J, with 5 bases between. This receptor was identified in a human donor with Susac syndrome. Sequenced input: CD4+ T cells from PBMCs. The J gene is TRBJ2-5, the V gene TRBV7-2; no clear D. CDR3 in amino acids: CASSLGYQETQYF. The CDR3 DNA follows: TGTGCCAGCAGCTTGGGGTACCAAGAGACCCAGTACTTC.